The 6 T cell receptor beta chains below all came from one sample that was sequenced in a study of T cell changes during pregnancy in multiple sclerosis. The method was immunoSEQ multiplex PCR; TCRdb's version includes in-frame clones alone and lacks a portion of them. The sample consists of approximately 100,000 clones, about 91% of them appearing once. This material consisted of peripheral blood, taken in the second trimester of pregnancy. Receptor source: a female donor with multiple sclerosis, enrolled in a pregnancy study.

CDR3 bases: TGTGCCAGCAGCCCTGCTAGCGGGAGCGGGGCCCACGAGCAGTACTTC. This codes for CASSPASGSGAHEQYF. The rearrangement joins TRBV7-9 to TRBJ2-7, with 10 bases that match TRBD2. The CDR3 covers 16 residues. Per the germline V gene, CDR1 is SEHNR and CDR2 is FQNEAQ (reference sequence). Trimming cost V 5 bases and J 5 bases; bases outside gene matches: 12.

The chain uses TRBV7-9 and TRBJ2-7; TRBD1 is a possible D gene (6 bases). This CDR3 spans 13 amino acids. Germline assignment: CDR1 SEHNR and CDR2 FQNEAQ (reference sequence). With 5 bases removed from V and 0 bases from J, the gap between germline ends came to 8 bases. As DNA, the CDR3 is TGTGCCAGCAGCCCGGACAGCTCCTACGAGCAGTACTTC. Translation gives CASSPDSSYEQYF.

CDR3 amino acids: CASSLFRSNEQFF. CDR3 DNA sequence: TGCGCCAGCAGCTTGTTTAGGAGCAATGAGCAGTTCTTC. This chain connects TRBV5-1 to TRBJ2-1, with D unresolved. The V gene lost 1 base and the J gene lost 6 bases, with 8 bases spanning the gap. CDR1 SGHRS and CDR2 YFSETQ come from the germline V gene. This CDR3 has 13 residues.

The CDR3 here is CASSPPGGNTDTQYF. DNA of the CDR3: TGTGCCAGCAGCCCACCGGGGGGGAACACAGATACGCAGTATTTT. This chain joins TRBV11-2 and TRBJ2-3; the match to TRBD2 covers 8 bases. J was trimmed by 2 bases and V by 5 bases; bases with no gene match: 6. This CDR3 spans 15 amino acids. Germline CDR1 is SGHAT and CDR2 is FQNNGV.

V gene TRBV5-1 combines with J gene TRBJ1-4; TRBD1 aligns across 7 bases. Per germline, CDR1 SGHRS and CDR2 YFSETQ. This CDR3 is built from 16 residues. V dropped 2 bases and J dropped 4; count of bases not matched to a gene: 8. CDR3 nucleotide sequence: TGCGCCAGCAGCTTCCAAGGGACAGAGCTTAATGAAAAACTGTTTTTT. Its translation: CASSFQGTELNEKLFF.

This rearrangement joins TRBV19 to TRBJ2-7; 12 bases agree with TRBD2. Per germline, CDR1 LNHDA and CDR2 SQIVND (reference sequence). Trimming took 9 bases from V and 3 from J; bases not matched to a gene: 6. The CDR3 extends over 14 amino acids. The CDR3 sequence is CASRRLAGDYEQYF. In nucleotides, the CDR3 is TGTGCCAGCCGTCGACTAGCGGGAGACTACGAGCAGTACTTC. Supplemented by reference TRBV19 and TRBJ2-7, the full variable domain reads DGGITQSPKYLFRKEGQNVTLSCEQNLNHDAMYWYRQDPGQGLRLIYYSQIVNDFQKGDIAEGYSVSREKKESFPLTVTSAQKNPTAFYLCASRRLAGDYEQYFGPGTRLTVT.